This T cell receptor beta chain came from a study of blood T cell repertoires in COVID-19 (dated by TCRdb to 2019 to 2021). With respect to the entire study: The collaborator samples originated in the United States, Italy and Spain and spanned the acute and convalescent phases of COVID-19. Samples came from the ongoing ImmuneRACE study (first 160 participants) plus 1,254 subjects from 6 global collaborators. Deeply sampled blood TCRbeta repertoires from subjects exposed to, actively infected with, or recovered from COVID-19 were included in the dataset. Nearly every sample came with metadata listing a de-identified subject ID, COVID-19 status, age in years and sex. The repertoires were released in a freely available public database intended as a resource for research on the immune response to SARS-CoV-2. The material from the prospective study consisted of cDNA or gDNA derived from T cells, B-cell-depleted T cells, or PBMCs. Where available, HLA class I and class II types were obtained from metadata supplied by the sample provider rather than from assay-based typing.

A note on this clone: This receptor's antigen is unknown. No quality values exist for individual bases; no much larger clone is one base distant.

From the cysteine up to the phenylalanine, the CDR3 has a length of 13 residues. The only DNA kept is the CDR3, 39 bases in frame from the first base. From V the trimming removes 6 bases and from J it removes 8 bases, while the gene matches leave 8 bases of the junction unaccounted for. Via the germline V gene, CDR1 is KGHSH and CDR2 LQKENI. Participants in the prospective study were enrolled through a virtual design, were aged roughly 18 to 100 years, and lived in 24 United States geographic areas. Cohort assignment in the prospective study relied on participant-reported clinical history from a screening survey and a study questionnaire. ImmuneRACE Cohort 3 recovered participants were defined by two consecutive negative NP/OP PCR tests, healthcare professional clearance, or symptom resolution. Each participant in the prospective study had whole blood, serum and a nasopharyngeal or oropharyngeal swab collected by mobile phlebotomists. Prospective study participants could optionally give additional blood draws and questionnaires over a 2-month period. Before DNA extraction, prospective study blood samples were shipped either frozen or at room temperature.

TCRbeta CDR3 regions were amplified from genomic DNA by means of the immunoSEQ Assay, a bias-controlled multiplex PCR. As for the original processing: Within the assay, amplification of reference gene primers was used to estimate how many nucleated cells each sample contained. To quantify the absolute abundance of each unique TCRbeta CDR3 rearrangement, sequence reads were collapsed and filtered. Productive Simpson clonality was computed per sample as the square root of Simpson's diversity index over productive rearrangements. In TCRdb, the immuneACCESS table is reduced to in-frame sequences with V and J assigned. These tables do not hold every clone; where another copy was compared, an unresolved V gene accounts for under half, and the others remain unexplained. D and trimming come from the DNA, and the V and J calls and clone size come from that table. The sample table holds 250,000 or so clones, of which roughly 83% were seen once. The ten most abundant clones make up approximately 2.1% of the sample.

What the authors observed across the whole study: The quantity of clinical and demographic metadata differed by source and by participant and was supplied without curation.

This sequence originates from a woman between 50 and 59 years old who had recovered from COVID-19. The rearranged segments are TRBV18 and TRBJ1-2; 8 junctional bases match TRBD1. The specimen was PBMCs or T cells enriched from blood (not recorded which). This receptor has the CDR3 CASSLQGVQGYTF. The bases are TGTGCCAGCTCTCTACAGGGGGTTCAAGGCTACACCTTC.